One and the same sample provided the 26 T cell receptor beta chains below, sequenced in a study of liver allograft versus peripheral blood T cells. Study as a whole: T cell receptor repertoires in transplanted livers were compared with those in recipients' peripheral blood.

TCRdb reprocessed the reads via MiXCR and lists one record per CDR3 protein. The sample shows about 8,300 distinct CDR3 sequences, under 20% of them seen only once. Every receptor here comes from a human patient who had a liver transplant. Some T cells may arise from the graft donor.

This clonotype has a handful of counts. The rearrangement links TRBV5-6 to TRBJ2-7; D gene ambiguous. The germline V gene encodes CDR1 SGHDT and CDR2 YYEEEE. V lost 0 bases to trimming and J lost 4 bases, with 5 bases between them. This CDR3 comprises 12 residues. The CDR3 spells CASSLVGYEQYF. The CDR3 DNA reads TGTGCCAGCAGCTTGGTGGGGTACGAGCAGTACTTC.

This clonotype was counted a few times. The genes are TRBV20-1 and TRBJ2-7; tentative D call: TRBD1 (5 bases). Germline V gene sequence: CDR1 DFQATT, CDR2 SNEGSKA (reference sequence). The CDR3 spans 13 residues. The V end lost 0 bases, the J end lost 5 bases, and 11 bases lay between the germline ends. This CDR3 is CSARDPWGDEQYF. The CDR3 DNA is TGCAGTGCTAGAGATCCATGGGGCGACGAGCAGTACTTC.

This clonotype rates as medium-sized. The V gene is TRBV10-3, the J gene TRBJ2-2, with a weak D call TRBD1 (6 bases). Germline lookup yields CDR1 ENHRY and CDR2 SYGVKD. CDR3 length: 14 amino acids. Trimming took 10 bases from V and 0 from J, leaving 12 bases between them. The CDR3 loop is CATETGANTGELFF. In DNA form, the CDR3 reads TGTGCCACCGAGACAGGAGCGAACACCGGGGAGCTGTTTTTT.

This clonotype came up many times. The chain couples TRBV7-9 to TRBJ1-2, with 9 bases matching TRBD1. The germline V gene encodes CDR1 SEHNR and CDR2 FQNEAQ (reference sequence). V was clipped by 5 bases and J by 4 bases; unmatched bases: 11. The CDR3 consists of 16 residues. The CDR3 sequence: CASSKNRGRYGYGYTF. The CDR3 DNA sequence: TGTGCCAGCAGCAAAAACAGGGGGCGATATGGCTATGGCTACACCTTC.

This clonotype rates as medium-sized. Here the CDR3 reads CASSPRQATNQPQHF. In nucleotides, the CDR3 is TGTGCCAGCAGTCCAAGGCAGGCCACTAATCAGCCCCAGCATTTT. The chain couples TRBV6-1 to TRBJ1-5; no firm D call. Trimming took 5 bases from V and 4 from J, leaving 15 bases between them. Germline values: CDR1 MNHNS, CDR2 SASEGT. This CDR3 is built from 15 residues.

This clonotype was seen a handful of times. V gene TRBV10-1 combines with J gene TRBJ1-4, with unresolved D. The CDR3 has 13 amino acids. From germline, CDR1 is WNHNN and CDR2 SYGVQD (reference sequence). The V and J ends lost 8 bases and 1 base respectively, with 8 bases between them. This CDR3 reads CASVALTNEKLFF. CDR3 nucleotides: TGCGCCAGCGTTGCTCTAACTAATGAAAAACTGTTTTTT.

By proportion, this clonotype is medium-sized (0.01 to 0.1%). The gene calls are TRBV27 and TRBJ1-2, with D possibly matching TRBD1 (5 bases). Trimming took 3 bases from V and 7 from J, leaving 15 bases between them. CDR3 length: 14 residues. Looked up from germline, CDR1 is MNHEY and CDR2 is SMNVEV (reference sequence). The DNA of the CDR3 is TGTGCCAGCAGTTTTTCAGGAGGGGTTGGTGGCTACACCTTC. As protein: CASSFSGGVGGYTF.

This clonotype was seen a few times. This sequence joins TRBV27 and TRBJ1-2; 11 bases map to TRBD1. The germline V gene encodes CDR1 MNHEY and CDR2 SMNVEV (reference sequence). V trimming: 7 bases; J trimming: 3 bases; junction bases outside the gene matches: 10. The CDR3 runs to 16 residues. CDR3 bases: TGTGCCAGCAAACCGGGACAGGGGGAATCCTACTATGGCTACACCTTC. Translated: CASKPGQGESYYGYTF.

The V gene is TRBV6-5, the J gene TRBJ2-7; 11 nucleotides agree with TRBD1. CDR1 and CDR2 from the germline V gene are MNHEY and SVGAGI. This CDR3 is built from 12 residues. V trimming: 11 bases; J trimming: 3 bases; junction bases outside the gene matches: 3. CDR3 sequence: CASGTGGYEQYF. CDR3 DNA: TGTGCCTCCGGGACAGGGGGCTACGAGCAGTACTTC.

This clonotype qualifies as medium-sized. The CDR3 here is CATTGGGVDGYTF. As DNA, the CDR3 is TGTGCCACCACAGGGGGCGGAGTAGATGGCTACACCTTC. The rearrangement uses TRBV27 and TRBJ1-2; TRBD1 matches at 9 bases. The CDR3 extends over 13 amino acids. Germline V gene data show CDR1 as MNHEY and CDR2 as SMNVEV (reference sequence). V was pared by 10 bases and J by 6 bases, with 9 bases of the junction left unmatched.

With regard to this clonotype: A much larger clone lies a single base off, so this may be a read error. CDR3 DNA sequence: TGTGCCAGCAGCTTAAGGGCCGGGGCCTTACCGCTCTATGACTACACCTTC. Its protein is CASSLRAGALPLYDYTF. This chain joins TRBV13 and TRBJ1-2, with D perhaps matching TRBD1 (5 bases). CDR1 PRHDT and CDR2 FYEKMQ come from the germline V gene (reference sequence). The CDR3 totals 17 residues.

This clonotype has ten or more counts. The gene calls are TRBV5-5 and TRBJ2-7; the D is unclear. Trimming took off 2 bases at V and 2 bases at J, with 8 bases between the two ends. The CDR3 length is 13 residues. CDR1 is SGHKS, CDR2 YYEKEE, per germline (reference sequence). In nucleotides, the CDR3 is TGTGCCAGCAGCTTCGGGTCACCCTACGAGCAGTACTTC. This sequence encodes CASSFGSPYEQYF.

The gene calls are TRBV2 and TRBJ2-1; D is unclear. The germline CDR1 and CDR2 sequences are SNHLY and FYNNEI. CDR3 length: 14 amino acids. V dropped 7 bases and J dropped 5 bases, with 15 bases sitting between them. The CDR3 bases are TGTGCCAGCACTCGGGCTCCTGGCGACAATGAGCAGTTCTTC. Encoded protein: CASTRAPGDNEQFF.

This clonotype rates as medium-sized. The chain couples TRBV19 to TRBJ2-3; D possibly matches TRBD1 or TRBD2 (5 bases each). The CDR3 consists of 15 residues. V lost 3 bases to trimming and J lost 0 bases, with 10 bases between them. Germline loops: CDR1 LNHDA, CDR2 SQIVND (reference sequence). CDR3 in amino acids: CASSMGTSSTDTQYF. The CDR3 nucleotides read TGTGCCAGTAGTATGGGGACGTCTAGCACAGATACGCAGTATTTT.

By frequency in the sample, this clonotype is medium-sized. This chain uses TRBV10-3 with TRBJ1-1; the D is unclear. There are 13 residues in the CDR3. Trimming took off 3 bases at V and 4 bases at J, with 9 bases between the two ends. Germline assignment: CDR1 ENHRY and CDR2 SYGVKD. CDR3: CAISEPGPTEAFF. The CDR3 nucleotides are TGTGCCATCAGTGAACCCGGACCCACTGAAGCTTTCTTT.

This clonotype occurred many times. The chain uses TRBV5-6 and TRBJ1-1, with D unclear. The germline CDR1 and CDR2 sequences are SGHDT and YYEEEE. V shed 4 bases and J shed 8 bases, with 9 bases lying between them. The CDR3 consists of 11 residues. DNA of the CDR3: TGTGCCAGCAGCGTCCAGAACGAAGCTTTCTTT. Translating it yields CASSVQNEAFF.

This clonotype ranks as medium-sized (0.01 to 0.1%). V usage is TRBV7-2 and J usage is TRBJ1-1; D not resolved. CDR1 and CDR2 (germline): SGHTA, FQGNSA. This CDR3 spans 11 amino acids. Trimming removed 2 bases at V and 8 bases at J, with 6 bases between. CDR3 DNA sequence: TGTGCCAGCAGCTTAACCCCAGAAGCTTTCTTT. Translated: CASSLTPEAFF.

The gene calls are TRBV11-2 and TRBJ2-7; D may correspond to TRBD1 or TRBD2 (5 bases each). In germline, CDR1 is SGHAT, CDR2 FQNNGV. This CDR3 has 13 amino acids. The V end was cut by 2 bases, the J end by 5 bases, with 10 bases between. The CDR3 nucleotides are TGTGCCAGCAGCTTAAGGGACGAGGACGAGCAGTACTTC. It specifies CASSLRDEDEQYF.

This clonotype occurred a few times. The chain couples TRBV5-4 to TRBJ1-2; no definite D call. V shed 6 bases and J shed 0 bases, with 12 bases lying between them. This CDR3 contains 14 residues. Germline V gene lookup returns CDR1 SGHNT and CDR2 YYREEE (reference sequence). The CDR3 nucleotides read TGTGCCAGCACCCTCTTGGGGACTAACTATGGCTACACCTTC. The encoded protein is CASTLLGTNYGYTF.

This chain links TRBV27 with TRBJ1-1, with TRBD1 matching over 9 bases. The germline V gene has CDR1 MNHEY and CDR2 SMNVEV (reference sequence). The CDR3 runs to 15 residues. V shed 5 bases, J shed 1 base, and the junction held 5 bases outside the gene matches. Written as DNA, the CDR3 is TGTGCCAGCAGTCCCGGGACAGGGTCGAACACTGAAGCTTTCTTT. Translation gives CASSPGTGSNTEAFF.

This clonotype is medium-sized in the sample. The genes are TRBV14 and TRBJ1-2, with TRBD1 as a possible D gene (6 bases). This CDR3 region has 15 residues. The V end lost 0 bases, the J end lost 6 bases, and 14 bases lay between the germline ends. Germline CDR1 is SGHDN and CDR2 is FVKESK. The CDR3 is CASSQDWGALNGYTF. DNA of the CDR3: TGTGCCAGCAGCCAAGATTGGGGGGCGCTAAATGGCTACACCTTC.

In its sample, this clonotype ranks as medium-sized. This rearrangement joins TRBV29-1 to TRBJ2-1, with D possibly TRBD1 on 5 matching bases. V was clipped by 0 bases and J by 6 bases, with 12 bases between them. This CDR3 is built from 14 residues. The V gene's germline CDR1 is SQVTM and CDR2 ANQGSEA. This CDR3 is CSVEDQGRGNEQFF. The CDR3 region has the DNA TGCAGCGTTGAAGATCAAGGAAGGGGCAATGAGCAGTTCTTC.

This clonotype was observed a few times. The chain has TRBV27 and TRBJ1-2; 9 bases agree with TRBD1. The CDR3 is made up of 13 amino acids. CDR1 is MNHEY, CDR2 SMNVEV, per germline (reference sequence). V shed 5 bases, J shed 6 bases, and the junction held 4 bases outside the gene matches. In DNA, the CDR3 is TGTGCCAGCAGTCCACAGGGGGCGGATGGCTACACCTTC. The encoded protein is CASSPQGADGYTF.

Note on this clonotype: Mismatch with germline at one junction end may stem from a read error. The chain uses TRBV9 and TRBJ1-2, with 7 bases lining up with TRBD1. Germline V gives CDR1 SGDLS, CDR2 YYNGEE. There are 15 residues in the CDR3. Here the CDR3 reads CASSVLPGGNYGYTF. Here the CDR3 DNA reads TGTGCTAGCAGCGTCTTGCCAGGGGGAAACTATGGCTACACCTTC.

This clonotype came up many times. This chain joins TRBV20-1 and TRBJ1-1; D unclear. Germline lookup yields CDR1 DFQATT and CDR2 SNEGSKA (reference sequence). Between the trimmed V and J ends, which lost 5 bases and 4 bases, there was a span of 29 bases. The CDR3 has 18 residues. The CDR3 loop is CSASPAYDTALRSTEAFF. The CDR3 coding sequence is TGCAGTGCTTCACCGGCCTATGACACGGCCCTGCGGAGCACTGAAGCTTTCTTT.

Relative to its sample, this clonotype is medium-sized (0.01 to 0.1%). This rearrangement joins TRBV19 to TRBJ2-1, with 11 bases that match TRBD2. The V and J ends lost 6 bases and 7 bases, in that order; junction bases with no gene match: 8. Germline V gene lookup returns CDR1 LNHDA and CDR2 SQIVND (reference sequence). CDR3 length equals 15 residues. The CDR3 nucleotides read TGTGCCAGTAGCGTGATAGCGGGGGGGTGGAATGAGCAGTTCTTC. It translates to CASSVIAGGWNEQFF.